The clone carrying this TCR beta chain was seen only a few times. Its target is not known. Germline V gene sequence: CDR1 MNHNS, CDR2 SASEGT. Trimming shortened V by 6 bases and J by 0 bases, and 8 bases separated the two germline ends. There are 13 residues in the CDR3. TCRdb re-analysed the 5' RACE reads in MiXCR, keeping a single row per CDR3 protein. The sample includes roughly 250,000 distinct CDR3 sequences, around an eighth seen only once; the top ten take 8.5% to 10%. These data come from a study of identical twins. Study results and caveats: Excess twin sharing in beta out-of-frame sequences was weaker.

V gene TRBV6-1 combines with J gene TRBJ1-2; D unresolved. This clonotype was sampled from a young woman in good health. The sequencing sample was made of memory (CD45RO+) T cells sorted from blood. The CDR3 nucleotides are TGTGCCAGCAGCCCCTATTCTAACTATGGCTACACCTTC. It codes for CASSPYSNYGYTF.